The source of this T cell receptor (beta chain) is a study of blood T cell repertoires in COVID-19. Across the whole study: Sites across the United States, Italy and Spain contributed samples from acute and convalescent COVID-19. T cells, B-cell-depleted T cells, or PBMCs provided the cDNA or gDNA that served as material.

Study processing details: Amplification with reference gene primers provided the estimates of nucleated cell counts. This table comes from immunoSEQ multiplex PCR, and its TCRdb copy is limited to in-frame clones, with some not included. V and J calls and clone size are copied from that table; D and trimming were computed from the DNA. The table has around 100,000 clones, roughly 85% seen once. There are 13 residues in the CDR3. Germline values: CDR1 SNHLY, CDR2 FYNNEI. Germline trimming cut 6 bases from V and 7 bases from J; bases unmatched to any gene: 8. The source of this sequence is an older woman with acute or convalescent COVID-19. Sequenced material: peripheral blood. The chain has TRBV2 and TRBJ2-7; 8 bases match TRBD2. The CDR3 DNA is TGTGCCAGCAGCGATGCGGGGGGCTGGGAGCAGTACTTC. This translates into CASSDAGGWEQYF.